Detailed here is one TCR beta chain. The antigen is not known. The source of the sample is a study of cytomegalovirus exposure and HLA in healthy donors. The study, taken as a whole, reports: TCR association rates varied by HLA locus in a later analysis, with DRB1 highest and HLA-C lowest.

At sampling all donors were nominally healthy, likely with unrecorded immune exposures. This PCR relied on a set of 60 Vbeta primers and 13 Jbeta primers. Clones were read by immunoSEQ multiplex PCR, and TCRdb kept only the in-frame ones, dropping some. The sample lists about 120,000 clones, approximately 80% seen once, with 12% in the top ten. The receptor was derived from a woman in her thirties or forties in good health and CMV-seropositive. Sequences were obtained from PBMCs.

CDR3 sequence reads: CASSYVGQGGQETQYF. Here the CDR3 DNA reads TGTGCCAGCAGTTACGTGGGGCAGGGAGGCCAAGAGACCCAGTACTTC. The chain links TRBV6-5 to TRBJ2-5, with D perhaps TRBD2 (6 bases). V was clipped by 2 bases and J by 1 base, with 14 bases between them. From germline, CDR1 is MNHEY and CDR2 SVGAGI. This CDR3 spans 16 amino acids.